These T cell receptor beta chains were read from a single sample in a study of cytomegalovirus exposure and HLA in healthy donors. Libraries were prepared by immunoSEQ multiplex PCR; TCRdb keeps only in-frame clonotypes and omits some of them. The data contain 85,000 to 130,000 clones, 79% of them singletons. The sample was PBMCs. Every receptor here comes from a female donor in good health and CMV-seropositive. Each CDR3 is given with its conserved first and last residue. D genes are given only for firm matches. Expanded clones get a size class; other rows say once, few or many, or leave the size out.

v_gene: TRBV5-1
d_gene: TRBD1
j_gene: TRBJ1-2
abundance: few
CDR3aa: CASSLGTGAYGYTF
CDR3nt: TGCGCCAGCAGCTTGGGGACAGGGGCCTATGGCTACACCTTC

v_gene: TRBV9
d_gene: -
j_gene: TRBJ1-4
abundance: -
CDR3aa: CASSTHQQGRGEKLFF
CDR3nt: TGTGCCAGCAGCACCCACCAACAGGGACGTGGAGAAAAACTGTTTTTT

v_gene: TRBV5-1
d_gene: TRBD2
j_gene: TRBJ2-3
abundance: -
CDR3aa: CASSFSGTRTDTQYF
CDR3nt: TGCGCCAGCAGCTTTAGCGGGACCCGCACAGATACGCAGTATTTT

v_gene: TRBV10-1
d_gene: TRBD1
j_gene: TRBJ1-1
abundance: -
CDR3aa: CASSPRTGTNTEAFF
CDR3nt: TGCGCCAGCAGTCCGAGGACAGGGACAAACACTGAAGCTTTCTTT

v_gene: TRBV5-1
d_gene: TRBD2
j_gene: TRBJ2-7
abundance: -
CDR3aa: CASSLYWTSGTEQYF
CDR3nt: TGCGCCAGCAGCTTGTATTGGACTAGCGGGACCGAGCAGTACTTC

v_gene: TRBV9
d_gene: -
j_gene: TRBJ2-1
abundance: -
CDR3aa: CASSVGGSRVNEQFF
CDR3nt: TGTGCCAGCAGCGTTGGGGGGAGTCGGGTTAATGAGCAGTTCTTC

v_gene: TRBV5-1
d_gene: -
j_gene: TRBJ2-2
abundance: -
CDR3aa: CASSPGLATGELFF
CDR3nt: TGCGCCAGCAGCCCGGGACTGGCGACCGGGGAGCTGTTTTTT

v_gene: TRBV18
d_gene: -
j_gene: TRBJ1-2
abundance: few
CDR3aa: CASSPRGAGGGYTF
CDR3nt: TGTGCCAGCTCACCCCGGGGAGCCGGGGGTGGCTACACCTTC

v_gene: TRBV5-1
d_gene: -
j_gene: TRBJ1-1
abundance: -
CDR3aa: CASSLARSRHTEAFF
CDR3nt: TGCGCCAGCAGCTTGGCCAGATCTCGCCACACTGAAGCTTTCTTT

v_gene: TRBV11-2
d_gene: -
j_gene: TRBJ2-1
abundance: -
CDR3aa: CASSLGASASSYNEQFF
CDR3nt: TGTGCCAGCAGCTTGGGAGCTAGCGCGAGCTCCTACAATGAGCAGTTCTTC

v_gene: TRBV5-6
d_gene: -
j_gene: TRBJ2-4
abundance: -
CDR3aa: CASSLEGLLAKNIQYF
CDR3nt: TGTGCCAGCAGCTTGGAGGGACTCCTAGCCAAAAACATTCAGTACTTC

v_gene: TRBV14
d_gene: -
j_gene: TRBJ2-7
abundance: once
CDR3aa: CASSRYSYEQYF
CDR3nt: TGTGCCAGCAGTCGGTACTCCTACGAGCAGTACTTC

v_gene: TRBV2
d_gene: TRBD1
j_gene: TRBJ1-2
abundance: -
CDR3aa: CASTPSPGTVYGYTF
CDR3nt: TGTGCCAGCACCCCGTCCCCCGGGACAGTTTATGGCTACACCTTC

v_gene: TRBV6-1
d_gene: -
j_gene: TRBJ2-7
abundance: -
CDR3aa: CASSEAQGAPYEQYF
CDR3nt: TGTGCCAGCAGTGAAGCACAAGGGGCGCCCTACGAGCAGTACTTC

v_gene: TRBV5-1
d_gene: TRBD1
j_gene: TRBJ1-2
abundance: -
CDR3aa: CASTLSAGGKAYGYTF
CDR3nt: TGCGCCAGCACCCTTTCTGCAGGGGGTAAGGCCTATGGCTACACCTTC

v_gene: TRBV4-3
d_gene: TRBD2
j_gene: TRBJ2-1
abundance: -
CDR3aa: CASSQHTPSGGAHNEQFF
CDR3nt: TGCGCCAGCAGCCAGCACACCCCTAGCGGGGGGGCCCACAATGAGCAGTTCTTC

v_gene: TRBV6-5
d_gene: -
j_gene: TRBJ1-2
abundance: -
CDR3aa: CASTKGDYGYTF
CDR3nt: TGTGCCAGCACGAAGGGGGACTATGGCTACACCTTC

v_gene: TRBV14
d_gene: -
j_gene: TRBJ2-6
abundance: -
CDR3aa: CASSQGGTAFSGANVLTF
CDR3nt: TGTGCCAGCAGCCAAGGCGGGACAGCCTTCTCTGGGGCCAACGTCCTGACTTTC

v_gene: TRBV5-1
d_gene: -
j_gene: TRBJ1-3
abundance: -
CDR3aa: CASSQTGPSSGNTIYF
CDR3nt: TGCGCCAGCAGCCAGACAGGCCCTAGCTCTGGAAACACCATATATTTT

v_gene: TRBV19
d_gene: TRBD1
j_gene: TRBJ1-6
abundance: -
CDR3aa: CASSTQTGENSPLHF
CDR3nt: TGTGCCAGTAGTACCCAGACAGGGGAGAATTCACCCCTCCACTTT

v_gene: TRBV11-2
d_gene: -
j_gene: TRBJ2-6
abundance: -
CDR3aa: CASSLAGNSGANVLTF
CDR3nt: TGTGCCAGCAGCTTGGCGGGTAACTCTGGGGCCAACGTCCTGACTTTC

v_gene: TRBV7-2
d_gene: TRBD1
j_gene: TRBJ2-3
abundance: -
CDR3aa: CASSWNRGRDTQYF
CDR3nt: TGTGCCAGCAGCTGGAACAGGGGGCGGGATACGCAGTATTTT

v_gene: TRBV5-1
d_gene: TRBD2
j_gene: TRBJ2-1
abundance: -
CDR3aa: CASSPGLAGGVNEQFF
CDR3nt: TGCGCCAGCAGCCCGGGACTAGCGGGGGGGGTGAATGAGCAGTTCTTC

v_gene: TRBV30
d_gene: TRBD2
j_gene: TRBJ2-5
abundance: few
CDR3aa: CAWSVLAGAGETQYF
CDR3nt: TGTGCCTGGAGTGTATTAGCGGGGGCGGGGGAGACCCAGTACTTC

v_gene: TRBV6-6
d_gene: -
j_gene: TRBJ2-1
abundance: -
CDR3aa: CASSYHPSSYNEQFF
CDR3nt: TGTGCCAGCAGTTACCACCCGAGCTCCTACAATGAGCAGTTCTTC

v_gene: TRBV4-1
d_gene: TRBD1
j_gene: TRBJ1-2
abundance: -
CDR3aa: CASSHQGDHGYTF
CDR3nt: TGCGCCAGCAGCCACCAGGGGGACCATGGCTACACCTTC

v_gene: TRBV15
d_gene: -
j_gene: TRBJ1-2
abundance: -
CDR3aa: CATSRGGTGDYGYTF
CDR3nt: TGTGCCACCAGCAGAGGCGGGACGGGGGACTATGGCTACACCTTC

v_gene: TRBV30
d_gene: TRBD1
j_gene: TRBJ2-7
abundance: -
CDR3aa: CAWSPTGNEQYF
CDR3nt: TGTGCCTGGAGTCCGACAGGGAACGAGCAGTACTTC

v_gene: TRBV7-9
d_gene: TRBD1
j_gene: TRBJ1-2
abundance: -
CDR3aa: CASSPRDRGPFYGYTF
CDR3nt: TGTGCCAGCAGCCCAAGGGACAGGGGGCCGTTCTATGGCTACACCTTC

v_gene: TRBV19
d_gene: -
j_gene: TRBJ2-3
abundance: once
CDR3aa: CATLGGEEGTDTQYF
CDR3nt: TGTGCCACCCTAGGGGGGGAGGAGGGCACAGATACGCAGTATTTT

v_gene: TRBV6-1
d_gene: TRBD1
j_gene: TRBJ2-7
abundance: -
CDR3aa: CASSSTSTGWYEQYF
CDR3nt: TGTGCCAGCAGTTCGACCTCGACAGGGTGGTACGAGCAGTACTTC

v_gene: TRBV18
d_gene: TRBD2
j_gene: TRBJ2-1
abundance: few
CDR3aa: CASLEGGAGNEQFF
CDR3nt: TGTGCCAGCCTCGAGGGAGGGGCGGGCAATGAGCAGTTCTTC

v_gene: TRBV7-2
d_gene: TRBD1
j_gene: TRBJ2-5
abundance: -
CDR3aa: CASSSRGPFSRPYF
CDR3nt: TGTGCCAGCAGCTCCAGGGGGCCATTCTCCCGTCCCTACTTC

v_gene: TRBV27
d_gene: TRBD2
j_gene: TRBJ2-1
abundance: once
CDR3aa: CASSTLAEFYNEQFF
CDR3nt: TGTGCCAGCAGTACACTAGCGGAATTTTACAATGAGCAGTTCTTC

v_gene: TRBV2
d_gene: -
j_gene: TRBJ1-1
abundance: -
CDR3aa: CASRSDSITEAFF
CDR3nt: TGTGCCAGCAGGTCGGACAGCATCACTGAAGCTTTCTTT

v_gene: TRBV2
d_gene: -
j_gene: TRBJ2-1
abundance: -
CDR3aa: CASSEQYNEQFF
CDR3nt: TGTGCCAGCAGTGAACAGTACAATGAGCAGTTCTTC

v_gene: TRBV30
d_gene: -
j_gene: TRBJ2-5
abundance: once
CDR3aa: CAWTGKETQYF
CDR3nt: TGTGCCTGGACAGGGAAAGAGACCCAGTACTTC

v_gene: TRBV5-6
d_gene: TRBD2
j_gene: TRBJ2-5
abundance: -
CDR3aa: CASSGLAGTEETQYF
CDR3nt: TGTGCCAGCAGCGGATTAGCGGGAACGGAAGAGACCCAGTACTTC

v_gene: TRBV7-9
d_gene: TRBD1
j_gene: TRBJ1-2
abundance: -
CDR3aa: CASSPFQGGLGYTF
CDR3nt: TGTGCCAGCAGCCCCTTTCAGGGGGGCCTAGGCTACACCTTC

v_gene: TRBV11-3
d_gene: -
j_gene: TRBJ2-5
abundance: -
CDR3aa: CASSPGLQETQYF
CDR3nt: TGTGCCAGCAGCCCTGGACTCCAAGAGACCCAGTACTTC

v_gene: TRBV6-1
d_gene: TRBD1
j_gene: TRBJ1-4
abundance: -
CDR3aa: CASSADRGREKLFF
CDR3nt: TGTGCCAGCAGTGCGGACAGGGGGCGGGAAAAACTGTTTTTT

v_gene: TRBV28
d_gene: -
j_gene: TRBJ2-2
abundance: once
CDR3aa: CASSWTGWREPGELFF
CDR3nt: TGTGCCAGCAGTTGGACAGGGTGGCGGGAGCCCGGGGAGCTGTTTTTT

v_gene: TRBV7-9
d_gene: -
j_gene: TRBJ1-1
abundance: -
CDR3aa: CSSSLVRGGTNTEAFF
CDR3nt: TGTTCCAGCAGCTTGGTCCGGGGAGGCACGAACACTGAAGCTTTCTTT

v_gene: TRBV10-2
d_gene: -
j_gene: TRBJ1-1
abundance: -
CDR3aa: CASRDTPDTEAFF
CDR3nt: TGCGCCAGCAGAGACACCCCGGACACTGAAGCTTTCTTT

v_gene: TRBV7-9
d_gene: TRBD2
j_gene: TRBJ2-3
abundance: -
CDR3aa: CASSLLADLADTQYF
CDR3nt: TGTGCCAGCAGCCTACTAGCGGACCTCGCAGATACGCAGTATTTT

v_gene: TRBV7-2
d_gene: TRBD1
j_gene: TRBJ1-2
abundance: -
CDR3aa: CASSDSSGGSYGYTF
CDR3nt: TGTGCCAGCAGCGATAGTTCAGGGGGCAGCTATGGCTACACCTTC

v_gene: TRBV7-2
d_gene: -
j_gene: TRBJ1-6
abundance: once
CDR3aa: CASSFGGYNSPLHF
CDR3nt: TGTGCCAGCAGCTTCGGCGGATATAATTCACCCCTCCACTTT

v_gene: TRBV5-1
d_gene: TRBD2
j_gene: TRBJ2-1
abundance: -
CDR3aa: CASSSTSGSSNEQFF
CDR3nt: TGCGCCAGCAGCTCGACTAGCGGGAGTAGCAATGAGCAGTTCTTC

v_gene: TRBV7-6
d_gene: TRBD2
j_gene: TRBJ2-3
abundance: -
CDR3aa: CASSLASGVSDTQYF
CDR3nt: TGTGCCAGCAGCTTGGCTAGCGGGGTCTCAGATACGCAGTATTTT

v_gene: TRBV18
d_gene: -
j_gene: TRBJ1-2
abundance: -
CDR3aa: CASSPGGERYGYTF
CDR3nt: TGTGCCAGCTCACCGGGCGGAGAGCGGTATGGCTACACCTTC